The 8 T cell receptor beta chains listed next were all sequenced from one sample in a study of T cell responses to AZD1222 COVID-19 vaccine. Sequencing was performed with immunoSEQ multiplex PCR; in TCRdb, only in-frame clones are kept and a portion is missing. This sample has 85,000 or so clones; about 86% occur once, and the top ten carry 5.6%. The source material was peripheral blood, sampled 28 days after the second AZD1222 dose. Receptors were obtained from an adult who received the AZD1222 COVID-19 vaccine.

J is TRBJ2-1 and V is TRBV19; D gene unclear. Germline CDR1 is LNHDA and CDR2 is SQIVND (reference sequence). Trimming took off 7 bases at V and 0 bases at J, with 10 bases between the two ends. The CDR3 has 14 residues. DNA for the CDR3: TGTGCCAGTAAACCTGTCAGCTCCTACAATGAGCAGTTCTTC. Translation gives CASKPVSSYNEQFF.

J is TRBJ2-5 and V is TRBV5-1; D is uncertain. The CDR3 has 14 residues. V dropped 1 base and J dropped 2 bases, with 9 bases sitting between them. Per germline, CDR1 SGHRS and CDR2 YFSETQ. Here the CDR3 reads CASSLKIAQETQYF. As DNA, the CDR3 is TGCGCCAGCAGCTTGAAAATAGCTCAAGAGACCCAGTACTTC.

The chain uses TRBV19 and TRBJ1-1; D remains unclear. CDR3 length: 15 amino acids. The ends were cut back, 1 base at V and 4 bases at J, with 13 bases in the middle. CDR1 LNHDA and CDR2 SQIVND come from the germline V gene (reference sequence). The CDR3 region is CASSIVEGIFTEAFF. As DNA, the CDR3 is TGTGCCAGTAGTATAGTAGAGGGAATTTTCACTGAAGCTTTCTTT.

The genes are TRBV27 and TRBJ2-3, with no clear D. Germline lookup yields CDR1 MNHEY and CDR2 SMNVEV (reference sequence). Between the trimmed V and J ends, which lost 4 bases and 6 bases, there was a span of 8 bases. The CDR3 is 12 residues long. Here the CDR3 DNA reads TGTGCCAGCAGTTCCGGTTCTGATACGCAGTATTTT. Amino acid sequence: CASSSGSDTQYF.

The rearrangement joins TRBV20-1 to TRBJ2-2, with 7 bases matching TRBD1. The CDR3 consists of 12 residues. The germline CDR1 and CDR2 sequences are DFQATT and SNEGSKA (reference sequence). V trimming: 3 bases; J trimming: 8 bases; junction bases outside the gene matches: 3. The CDR3 nucleotides read TGCAGTGCTAGTAGGGGGCAAGGGGAGCTGTTTTTT. As protein: CSASRGQGELFF.

The rearrangement joins TRBV27 to TRBJ2-7; D is possibly TRBD1 or TRBD2 (6 bases each). The CDR3 is 13 residues long. CDR1 and CDR2 from the germline V gene are MNHEY and SMNVEV (reference sequence). V was pared by 2 bases and J by 7 bases, with 12 bases between. CDR3 loop: CASSLAGAGEQYF. CDR3 coding DNA: TGTGCCAGCAGTTTAGCAGGGGCGGGAGAGCAGTACTTC.

The rearrangement uses TRBV20-1 and TRBJ2-7; D is unresolved. CDR1 is DFQATT and CDR2 is SNEGSKA in the germline V gene (reference sequence). V was shortened by 3 bases and J by 2 bases, with 11 bases between the two germline ends. The CDR3 is 13 amino acids. This chain's CDR3 is CSASGQSTYEQYF. CDR3 nucleotides: TGCAGTGCTAGTGGTCAGAGCACCTACGAGCAGTACTTC.

The chain combines TRBV28 with TRBJ1-2; D not resolved. V lost 3 bases and J 8 bases, leaving 7 bases between the germline ends. Germline CDR1 MDHEN, CDR2 SYDVKM. This CDR3 comprises 11 residues. The CDR3 bases are TGTGCCAGCAGTTTTGAGTTAGGCTACACCTTC. This translates into CASSFELGYTF.